The 32 T cell receptor beta chains given below trace back to one sample, sequenced in a study of cytomegalovirus exposure and HLA in healthy donors. This PCR relied on a set of 60 Vbeta primers and 13 Jbeta primers. Some clones are missing from TCRdb's copy, which holds only in-frame ones; the method was immunoSEQ multiplex PCR. This sample has over 100,000 clones; 74% occur once, and the top ten carry about 2%. The specimen sequenced was PBMCs. The receptors here all came from a human donor in good health.

The V and J genes are TRBV27 and TRBJ2-4, with a possible D match to TRBD2 (5 bases). Germline V gene sequence: CDR1 MNHEY, CDR2 SMNVEV (reference sequence). Trimming left V 3 bases short and J 7 bases short, with 13 bases between. The CDR3 totals 14 residues. CDR3 nucleotide sequence: TGTGCCAGCAGTTTCCGGGGTTCGGCGAACATTCAGTACTTC. It translates to CASSFRGSANIQYF.

This chain links TRBV9 with TRBJ1-5, with D perhaps matching TRBD1 (5 bases). This CDR3 region has 17 residues. Germline CDR1 is SGDLS and CDR2 is YYNGEE. V gave up 0 bases and J gave up 4 bases, with 17 bases separating them. CDR3 nucleotide sequence: TGTGCCAGCAGCGTAGCGCTGACCCGACAGACAAATCAGCCCCAGCATTTT. This translates into CASSVALTRQTNQPQHF.

The chain recombines TRBV28 with TRBJ1-2; no clear D gene. V dropped 3 bases and J dropped 4 bases, with 9 bases sitting between them. Germline assignment: CDR1 MDHEN and CDR2 SYDVKM. The CDR3 is 13 amino acids. CDR3 in amino acids: CASSLGRSYGYTF. CDR3 coding DNA: TGTGCCAGCAGTTTGGGCCGGTCCTATGGCTACACCTTC.

This clone was detected only a few times. The V and J genes are TRBV7-2 and TRBJ2-3, with D possibly being TRBD1 (5 bases). CDR1 SGHTA and CDR2 FQGNSA come from the germline V gene. This CDR3 region has 18 residues. Between the trimmed V and J ends, which lost 3 bases and 4 bases, there was a span of 23 bases. The chain's CDR3 is CASSLRSSTALNPDTQYF. CDR3 sequence (DNA): TGTGCCAGCAGCTTGCGTTCGTCGACAGCCCTAAATCCAGATACGCAGTATTTT. Variable domain in full (rest from reference TRBV7-2 and TRBJ2-3): GAGVSQSPSNKVTEKGKDVELRCDPISGHTALYWYRQSLGQGLEFLIYFQGNSAPDKSGLPSDRFSAERTGGSVSTLTIQRTQQEDSAVYLCASSLRSSTALNPDTQYFGPGTRLTVL.

This chain uses TRBV19 with TRBJ2-7; possible D gene TRBD2, 5 bases. Germline CDR1 reads LNHDA; CDR2 reads SQIVND (reference sequence). Trimming took 3 bases from V and 0 from J, leaving 12 bases between them. The CDR3 extends over 15 amino acids. CDR3 nucleotides: TGTGCCAGTAGTATCGGACTGGTTAGCTCCTACGAGCAGTACTTC. It encodes CASSIGLVSSYEQYF.

This sequence joins TRBV6-5 and TRBJ1-4, with a tentative D call TRBD1 (6 bases). This CDR3 comprises 13 residues. CDR1 and CDR2 (germline): MNHEY, SVGAGI. Trimming took off 6 bases at V and 7 bases at J, with 12 bases between the two ends. The CDR3: CASSPDRREKLFF. CDR3 coding DNA: TGTGCCAGCAGCCCCGACAGGCGTGAAAAACTGTTTTTT.

In nucleotides, the CDR3 is TGTGCCAGCAGTGACAGGGGGACCTACGAGCAGTACTTC. Encoded protein: CASSDRGTYEQYF. The chain is built from TRBV7-9 and TRBJ2-7; 9 bases map to TRBD1. After removal of 6 bases from V and 2 bases from J, the junction contained 2 bases not matched to a gene. The CDR3 length is 13 residues. Germline V gene sequence: CDR1 SEHNR, CDR2 FQNEAQ (reference sequence).

This sequence joins TRBV27 and TRBJ1-1; no firm D call. V lost 2 bases and J 0 bases, leaving 7 bases between the germline ends. Germline assignment: CDR1 MNHEY and CDR2 SMNVEV (reference sequence). The CDR3 consists of 14 residues. CDR3 sequence reads: CASSLPGMNTEAFF. CDR3 bases: TGTGCCAGCAGTTTACCGGGAATGAACACTGAAGCTTTCTTT.

This rearrangement joins TRBV11-3 to TRBJ2-7; tentatively, D is TRBD2 (6 bases). V lost 0 bases to trimming and J lost 0 bases, with 9 bases between them. This CDR3 has 15 amino acids. Germline lookup yields CDR1 SGHNT and CDR2 YENEEA. Here the CDR3 reads CASSLDSGSSYEQYF. The DNA of the CDR3 is TGTGCCAGCAGCTTAGATAGCGGAAGCTCCTACGAGCAGTACTTC.

The gene calls are TRBV9 and TRBJ2-3; D gene ambiguous. The CDR3 extends over 15 amino acids. Trimming took off 0 bases at V and 2 bases at J, with 10 bases between the two ends. The germline CDR1 and CDR2 sequences are SGDLS and YYNGEE. CDR3 sequence reads: CASSVGGLYTDTQYF. DNA of the CDR3: TGTGCCAGCAGCGTAGGCGGTTTATACACAGATACGCAGTATTTT.

This clone was seen once. This sequence joins TRBV28 and TRBJ2-1; 13 bases are a match to TRBD2. The CDR3 length is 17 residues. The germline V gene has CDR1 MDHEN and CDR2 SYDVKM. The ends lost 5 bases at V and 2 bases at J; junction bases unmatched: 6. DNA for the CDR3: TGTGCCAGCAGTGCCTTAGGACTAGCGGGAGCCTACAATGAGCAGTTCTTC. Translating gives CASSALGLAGAYNEQFF.

The V gene is TRBV28, the J gene TRBJ1-5, with TRBD1 matching 9 bases. Per germline, CDR1 MDHEN and CDR2 SYDVKM. The CDR3 consists of 16 residues. Unmatched junction bases numbered 6, after V lost 3 bases and J lost 3 bases. The CDR3 here is CASSFLRDRDNQPQHF. The DNA of the CDR3 is TGTGCCAGCAGTTTCCTAAGGGACAGGGACAATCAGCCCCAGCATTTT.

This clone came up a few times. The chain has TRBV10-3 and TRBJ1-6; 9 bases fit TRBD1. From germline, CDR1 is ENHRY and CDR2 SYGVKD. The CDR3 consists of 14 residues. Trimming took 4 bases from V and 8 from J; bases not matched to a gene: 3. CDR3 region: CAISAGQGHSPLHF. DNA of the CDR3: TGTGCCATCAGTGCGGGACAGGGCCATTCACCCCTCCACTTT.

The genes are TRBV27 and TRBJ2-7; TRBD1 aligns across 9 bases. Germline CDR1 MNHEY, CDR2 SMNVEV (reference sequence). CDR3 size: 15 residues. V was pared by 2 bases and J by 7 bases, with 9 bases of the junction left unmatched. CDR3 loop: CASSLTWTGAGEQYF. CDR3 DNA: TGTGCCAGCAGTTTAACCTGGACAGGGGCGGGGGAGCAGTACTTC.

The chain is built from TRBV9 and TRBJ2-7, with D hard to call. V lost 0 bases and J lost 0, with 7 bases in between. This CDR3 spans 14 amino acids. The V gene's germline CDR1 is SGDLS and CDR2 YYNGEE. This chain's CDR3 is CASSVASSSYEQYF. DNA for the CDR3: TGTGCCAGCAGCGTAGCGTCCAGCTCCTACGAGCAGTACTTC. The whole variable domain, filled in from reference TRBV9 and TRBJ2-7, reads DSGVTQTPKHLITATGQRVTLRCSPRSGDLSVYWYQQSLDQGLQFLIQYYNGEERAKGNILERFSAQQFPDLHSELNLSSLELGDSALYFCASSVASSSYEQYFGPGTRLTVT.

The chain uses TRBV5-1 and TRBJ1-1; TRBD1 matches at 8 bases. This CDR3 is 14 amino acids long. Per germline, CDR1 SGHRS and CDR2 YFSETQ. V lost 3 bases, J lost 4 bases, and 5 bases stayed unmatched. CDR3 DNA: TGCGCCAGCAGCTCGAAAACAGGGGGCACTGAAGCTTTCTTT. Protein sequence: CASSSKTGGTEAFF.

This clone has just a few counts. The chain recombines TRBV2 with TRBJ1-1, with D unresolved. Germline CDR1 and CDR2: SNHLY and FYNNEI. The CDR3 totals 13 residues. V shed 5 bases and J shed 1 base, with 8 bases lying between them. For the CDR3, the DNA is TGTGCCAGCAGTTTGGGCCGGAACACTGAAGCTTTCTTT. Protein product: CASSLGRNTEAFF.

This clone has more than one count but fewer than ten. V is TRBV11-3 and J is TRBJ2-2; D is perhaps TRBD2 (5 bases). The CDR3 runs to 16 residues. Germline loops: CDR1 SGHNT, CDR2 YENEEA. Trimming pared 5 bases from V and 4 bases from J, leaving 17 bases between. CDR3 loop: CASSLQGGGVTGELFF. The CDR3 nucleotides read TGTGCCAGCAGCCTCCAAGGAGGCGGAGTCACCGGGGAGCTGTTTTTT.

The CDR3 nucleotides read TGCAGCGTTGAAGCTCGTTTGGCTGTGGGCTACACCTTC. Encoded protein: CSVEARLAVGYTF. The genes are TRBV29-1 and TRBJ1-2; D is unresolved. Germline loops: CDR1 SQVTM, CDR2 ANQGSEA. This CDR3 region has 13 residues. V was trimmed by 1 base and J by 8 bases, leaving 14 bases between them. The entire variable domain, with the rest obtained from reference TRBV29-1 and TRBJ1-2, is as follows: SAVISQKPSRDICQRGTSLTIQCQVDSQVTMMFWYRQQPGQSLTLIATANQGSEATYESGFVIDKFPISRPNLTFSTLTVSNMSPEDSSIYLCSVEARLAVGYTFGSGTRLTVV.

This rearrangement joins TRBV18 to TRBJ2-1; maybe TRBD2 (5 bases). Germline V gene data show CDR1 as KGHSH and CDR2 as LQKENI. There are 16 residues in the CDR3. The V gene lost 3 bases and the J gene lost 7 bases, with 19 bases spanning the gap. CDR3 region: CASSPRGSEIRNEQFF. In DNA, the CDR3 is TGTGCCAGCTCACCCCGGGGTAGCGAGATAAGGAATGAGCAGTTCTTC.

The chain joins TRBV15 to TRBJ2-3, with D perhaps TRBD1 (6 bases). Trimming removed 3 bases at V and 4 bases at J, with 14 bases between. The length of the CDR3 is 15 residues. The V gene's germline CDR1 is LNHNV and CDR2 YYDKDF (reference sequence). CDR3: CATSSPTGLSDTQYF. CDR3 nucleotide sequence: TGTGCCACCAGCAGCCCGACAGGTTTATCAGATACGCAGTATTTT. Full variable domain (outside the CDR3, taken from reference TRBV15 and TRBJ2-3): DAMVIQNPRYQVTQFGKPVTLSCSQTLNHNVMYWYQQKSSQAPKLLFHYYDKDFNNEADTPDNFQSRRPNTSFCFLDIRSPGLGDTAMYLCATSSPTGLSDTQYFGPGTRLTVL.

This rearrangement joins TRBV27 to TRBJ2-7, with a possible D match to TRBD2 (6 bases). V dropped 3 bases and J dropped 2 bases, with 11 bases sitting between them. CDR3 length equals 14 residues. CDR1 MNHEY and CDR2 SMNVEV come from the germline V gene (reference sequence). CDR3 in amino acids: CASSFGGSTYEQYF. The CDR3 coding sequence is TGTGCCAGCAGTTTTGGAGGGAGCACCTACGAGCAGTACTTC.

The rearrangement links TRBV19 to TRBJ1-2; 11 bases line up with TRBD1. The length of the CDR3 is 15 residues. CDR1 LNHDA and CDR2 SQIVND come from the germline V gene (reference sequence). The trim removed 5 bases at V and 6 bases at J, leaving 8 bases unmatched. CDR3 nucleotide sequence: TGTGCCAGTAGTCCCTGGACAGGGGGCCAGGATGGCTACACCTTC. It yields the protein CASSPWTGGQDGYTF.

In this sample, this clone turned up once. J is TRBJ1-5 and V is TRBV7-2; 7 positions agree with TRBD1. V lost 4 bases and J lost 0; bases outside the gene matches: 3. Germline CDR1 SGHTA, CDR2 FQGNSA. The CDR3 length is 15 residues. The CDR3 sequence is CASSSTGNSNQPQHF. In nucleotides, the CDR3 is TGTGCCAGCAGCTCGACAGGGAATAGCAATCAGCCCCAGCATTTT.

In its sample, this clone was seen once. This chain links TRBV6-5 with TRBJ1-6; TRBD1 matches 10 bases. The J segment lost 5 bases and the V segment lost 6 bases, leaving 4 bases of the junction unmatched. CDR1 MNHEY and CDR2 SVGAGI come from the germline V gene. The CDR3 has 15 amino acids. CDR3 loop: CASRPGTGDNSPLHF. The DNA for the CDR3 is TGTGCCAGCAGGCCTGGGACAGGGGATAATTCACCCCTCCACTTT.

This clone was seen just once. This chain connects TRBV18 to TRBJ1-1; D may be TRBD1 (6 bases). Germline-derived CDR1 and CDR2 are KGHSH and LQKENI. The CDR3 extends over 15 amino acids. Trimming shortened V by 8 bases and J by 1 base, and 17 bases separated the two germline ends. Written as DNA, the CDR3 is TGTGCCAGCACCATTAACAGGGACCCGAACACTGAAGCTTTCTTT. Translated, it gives CASTINRDPNTEAFF.

This clone was counted a few times. The rearrangement links TRBV5-4 to TRBJ1-1, with a tentative D call TRBD1 (6 bases). CDR3 length equals 14 residues. Between the trimmed V and J ends, which lost 4 bases and 8 bases, there was a span of 18 bases. From germline, CDR1 is SGHNT and CDR2 YYREEE (reference sequence). The CDR3 DNA reads as TGTGCCAGCAGCGAACAATCCCGGGACAAAGAAGCTTTCTTT. Its translation: CASSEQSRDKEAFF.

This rearrangement joins TRBV6-6 to TRBJ1-2, with a weak D call TRBD1 (5 bases). CDR3 length equals 15 residues. Trimming left V 2 bases short and J 8 bases short, with 18 bases between. Germline loops: CDR1 MNHNY, CDR2 SVGAGI (reference sequence). CDR3 protein: CASSYPGVGNEGYTF. CDR3 DNA sequence: TGTGCCAGCAGTTACCCGGGGGTAGGGAATGAAGGCTACACCTTC.

The J gene is TRBJ1-2, the V gene TRBV30; 8 bases agree with TRBD1. Unmatched junction bases numbered 11, after V lost 0 bases and J lost 5 bases. CDR3 length: 16 amino acids. CDR1 is GTSNPN, CDR2 SVGIG, per germline (reference sequence). CDR3 loop: CAWSVLWGQARYGYTF. DNA of the CDR3: TGTGCCTGGAGTGTACTTTGGGGACAGGCGCGATATGGCTACACCTTC.

Of note for this clone: The junction and the germline gene differ at one end; a read error may be behind it. This chain links TRBV6-6 with TRBJ1-2; the match to TRBD1 covers 9 bases. The CDR3 is 12 amino acids. Germline CDR1 reads MNHNY; CDR2 reads SVGAGI (reference sequence). CDR3 loop: CASSVTGTGYSF. The CDR3 DNA reads as TGTGCCAGCAGTGTTACCGGGACAGGGTACAGCTTC.

V and J are TRBV7-7 and TRBJ2-5; no clear D. The CDR3 loop spans 15 amino acids. Germline CDR1 is SSHAT and CDR2 is FNYEAQ (reference sequence). V lost 5 bases and J 5 bases, leaving 18 bases between the germline ends. CDR3 sequence (DNA): TGTGCCAGCAGCCCACATCCCCGGAGTTCTGAGACCCAGTACTTC. This sequence encodes CASSPHPRSSETQYF.

The V and J genes are TRBV19 and TRBJ2-5, with TRBD2 matching over 7 bases. CDR1 and CDR2 from the germline V gene are LNHDA and SQIVND (reference sequence). Trimming cost V 5 bases and J 7 bases; bases outside gene matches: 10. The CDR3 is made up of 14 amino acids. The CDR3 DNA reads as TGTGCCAGTAGTCCACAGCGGGGACCCGGGACCCAGTACTTC. Translated, it gives CASSPQRGPGTQYF.